Included here is one T cell receptor beta chain sequence, with context. The antigen remains undetermined. This sample is drawn from a study of shared clonotypes between healthy human individuals. Study-wide results and limits: Estimated richness was generally greater in naive than memory subsets.

The assay was immunoSEQ multiplex PCR, and TCRdb's table has in-frame clones only and misses some. In the table there are hundreds of thousands of clones, 85% to 95% of which are singletons. Trimming took 1 base from V and 5 from J, leaving 13 bases between them. The germline V gene has CDR1 SGHNT and CDR2 YYREEE (reference sequence). The CDR3 is made up of 15 amino acids. Only CD45RO-negative cells positively selected for CCR7 counted as naive CD8 cells, so terminally differentiated effector memory CD45RA+ cells were excluded. This sequence joins TRBV5-4 and TRBJ2-1; D is uncertain. Source material: naive CD8+ T cells sorted from blood. The TCR comes from a woman in her 30s in good health. CDR3 residues: CASSLPGGMNNEQFF. In DNA, the CDR3 is TGTGCCAGCAGCTTGCCGGGCGGAATGAACAATGAGCAGTTCTTC.